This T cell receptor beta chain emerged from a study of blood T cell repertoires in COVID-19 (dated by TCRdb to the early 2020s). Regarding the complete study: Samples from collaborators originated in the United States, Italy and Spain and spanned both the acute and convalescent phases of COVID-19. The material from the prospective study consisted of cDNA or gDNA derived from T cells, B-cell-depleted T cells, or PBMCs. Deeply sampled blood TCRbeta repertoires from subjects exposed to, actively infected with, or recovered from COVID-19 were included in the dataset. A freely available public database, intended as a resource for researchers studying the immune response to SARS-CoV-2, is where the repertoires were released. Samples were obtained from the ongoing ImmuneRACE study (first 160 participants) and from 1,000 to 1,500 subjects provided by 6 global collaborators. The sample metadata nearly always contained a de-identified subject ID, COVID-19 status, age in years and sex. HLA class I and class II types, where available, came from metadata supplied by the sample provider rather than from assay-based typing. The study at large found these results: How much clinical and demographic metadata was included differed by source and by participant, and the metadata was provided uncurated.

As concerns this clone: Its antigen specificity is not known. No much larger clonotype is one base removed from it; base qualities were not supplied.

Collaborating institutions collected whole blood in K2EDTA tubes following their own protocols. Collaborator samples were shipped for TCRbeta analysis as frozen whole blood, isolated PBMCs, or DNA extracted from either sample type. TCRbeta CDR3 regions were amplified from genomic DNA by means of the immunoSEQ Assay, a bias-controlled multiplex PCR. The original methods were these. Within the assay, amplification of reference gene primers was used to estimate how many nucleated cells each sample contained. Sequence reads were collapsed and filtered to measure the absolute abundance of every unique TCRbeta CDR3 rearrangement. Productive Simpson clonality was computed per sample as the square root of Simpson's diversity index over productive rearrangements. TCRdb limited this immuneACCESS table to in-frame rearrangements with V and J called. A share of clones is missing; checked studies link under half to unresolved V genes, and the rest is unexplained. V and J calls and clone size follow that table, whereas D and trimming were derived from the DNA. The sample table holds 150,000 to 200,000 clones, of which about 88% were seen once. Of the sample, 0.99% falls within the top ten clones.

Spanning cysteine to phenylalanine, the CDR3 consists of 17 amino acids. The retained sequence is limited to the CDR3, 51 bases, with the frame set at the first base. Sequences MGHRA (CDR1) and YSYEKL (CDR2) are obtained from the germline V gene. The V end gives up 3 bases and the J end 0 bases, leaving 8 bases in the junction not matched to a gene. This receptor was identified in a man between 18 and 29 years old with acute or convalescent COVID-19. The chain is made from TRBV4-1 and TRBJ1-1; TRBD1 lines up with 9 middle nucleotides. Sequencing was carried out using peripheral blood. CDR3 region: CASSHRTGVLVNTEAFF. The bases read TGCGCCAGCAGCCACCGGACAGGGGTATTGGTGAACACTGAAGCTTTCTTT.